Sequencing of this T cell receptor (beta chain) was carried out in a study of PD-1 blockade in classical Hodgkin lymphoma. Study observations and caveats: Nothing has yet pinned down what causes the repertoire differences, possibly disease activity or prior therapy.

Looked up from germline, CDR1 is MDHEN and CDR2 is SYDVKM. The CDR3 is made up of 15 amino acids. V lost 7 bases, J lost 0 bases, and 4 bases stayed unmatched. Assay: immunoSEQ multiplex PCR; the TCRdb copy retains only in-frame clones and omits some. The table shows around 43,000 clones, with approximately 91% occurring only once. In regard to this clone: Its antigen is not identified.

Time point here: newly diagnosed, previously untreated cHL patient sample. It was PBMCs in newly diagnosed, untreated classical Hodgkin lymphoma that served as comparison. The chain employs TRBV28 and TRBJ2-3; 10 positions agree with TRBD2. Sequencing used peripheral blood mononuclear cells (PBMCs). The clonotype comes from a human donor with classical Hodgkin lymphoma. Written as DNA, the CDR3 is TGTGCCAGCAAGTGGACTAGCGGTAGCACAGATACGCAGTATTTT. As protein: CASKWTSGSTDTQYF.